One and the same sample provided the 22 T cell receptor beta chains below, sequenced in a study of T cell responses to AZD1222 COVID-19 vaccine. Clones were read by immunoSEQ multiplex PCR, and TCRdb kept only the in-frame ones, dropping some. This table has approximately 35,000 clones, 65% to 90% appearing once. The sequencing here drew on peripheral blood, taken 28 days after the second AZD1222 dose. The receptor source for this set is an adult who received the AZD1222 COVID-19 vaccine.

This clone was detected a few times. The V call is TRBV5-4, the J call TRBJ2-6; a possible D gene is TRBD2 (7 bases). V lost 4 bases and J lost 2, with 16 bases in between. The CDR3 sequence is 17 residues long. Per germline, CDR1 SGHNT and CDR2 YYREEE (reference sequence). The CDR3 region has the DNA TGTGCCAGCAGCCATGGGGGGGCAATCACTGGGGCCAACGTCCTGACTTTC. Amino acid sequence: CASSHGGAITGANVLTF.

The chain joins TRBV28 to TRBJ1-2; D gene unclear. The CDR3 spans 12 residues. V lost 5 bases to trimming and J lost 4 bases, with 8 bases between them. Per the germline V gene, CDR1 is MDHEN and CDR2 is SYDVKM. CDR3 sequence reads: CASSPGTYGYTF. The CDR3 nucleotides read TGTGCCAGCAGTCCCGGAACCTATGGCTACACCTTC.

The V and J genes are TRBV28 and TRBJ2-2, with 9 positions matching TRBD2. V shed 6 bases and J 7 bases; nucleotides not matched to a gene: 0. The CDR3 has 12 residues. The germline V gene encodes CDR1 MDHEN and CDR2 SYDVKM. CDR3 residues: CASRLAGGELFF. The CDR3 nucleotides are TGTGCCAGCAGACTAGCGGGCGGGGAGCTGTTTTTT.

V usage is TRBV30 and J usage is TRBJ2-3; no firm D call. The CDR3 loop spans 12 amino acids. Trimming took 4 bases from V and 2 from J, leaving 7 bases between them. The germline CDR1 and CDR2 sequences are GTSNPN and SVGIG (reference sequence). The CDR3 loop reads CAWTLNTDTQYF. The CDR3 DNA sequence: TGTGCCTGGACCTTGAACACAGATACGCAGTATTTT.

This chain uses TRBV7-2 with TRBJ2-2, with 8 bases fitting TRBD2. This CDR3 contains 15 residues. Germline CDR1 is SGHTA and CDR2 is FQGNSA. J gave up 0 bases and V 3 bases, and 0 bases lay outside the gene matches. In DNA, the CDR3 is TGTGCCAGCAGCTTGGGACTAGCGAACACCGGGGAGCTGTTTTTT. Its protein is CASSLGLANTGELFF.

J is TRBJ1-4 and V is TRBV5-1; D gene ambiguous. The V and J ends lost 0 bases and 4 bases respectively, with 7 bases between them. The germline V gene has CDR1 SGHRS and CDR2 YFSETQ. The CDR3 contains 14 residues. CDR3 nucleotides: TGCGCCAGCAGCTTGGCACGGCTTAATGAAAAACTGTTTTTT. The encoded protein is CASSLARLNEKLFF.

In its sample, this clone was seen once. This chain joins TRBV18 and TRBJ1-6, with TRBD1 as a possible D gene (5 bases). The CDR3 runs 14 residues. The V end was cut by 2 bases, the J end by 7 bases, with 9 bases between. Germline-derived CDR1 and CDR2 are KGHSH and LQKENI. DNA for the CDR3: TGTGCCAGCTCACCAGAGACAGCCAATTCACCCCTCCACTTT. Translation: CASSPETANSPLHF.

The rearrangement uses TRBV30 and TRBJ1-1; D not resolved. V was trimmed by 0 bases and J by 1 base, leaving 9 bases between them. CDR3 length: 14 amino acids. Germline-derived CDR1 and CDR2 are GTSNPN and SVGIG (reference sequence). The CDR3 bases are TGTGCCTGGAGTGTACCCCCCACGAACACTGAAGCTTTCTTT. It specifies CAWSVPPTNTEAFF.

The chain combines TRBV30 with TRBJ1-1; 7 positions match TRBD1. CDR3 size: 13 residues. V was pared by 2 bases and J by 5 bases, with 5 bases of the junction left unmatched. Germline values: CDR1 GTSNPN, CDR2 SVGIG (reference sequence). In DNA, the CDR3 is TGTGCCTGGAGTCCAGGGGGGCGGACTGAAGCTTTCTTT. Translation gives CAWSPGGRTEAFF. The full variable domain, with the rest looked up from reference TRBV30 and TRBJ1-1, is SQTIHQWPATLVQPVGSPLSLECTVEGTSNPNLYWYRQAAGRGLQLLFYSVGIGQISSEVPQNLSASRPQDRQFILSSKKLLLSDSGFYLCAWSPGGRTEAFFGQGTRLTVV.

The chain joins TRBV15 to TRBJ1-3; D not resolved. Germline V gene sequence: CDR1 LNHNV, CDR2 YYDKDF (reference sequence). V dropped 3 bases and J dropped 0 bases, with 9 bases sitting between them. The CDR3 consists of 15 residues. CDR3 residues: CATSRDPDSGNTIYF. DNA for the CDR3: TGTGCCACCAGCAGGGACCCAGACTCTGGAAACACCATATATTTT.

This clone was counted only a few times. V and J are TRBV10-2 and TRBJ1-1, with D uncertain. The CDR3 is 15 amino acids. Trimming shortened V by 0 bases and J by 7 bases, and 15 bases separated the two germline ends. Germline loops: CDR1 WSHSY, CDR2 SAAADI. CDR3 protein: CASSESYGGGSEAFF. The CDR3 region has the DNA TGCGCCAGCAGTGAGTCTTATGGCGGAGGGAGTGAAGCTTTCTTT.

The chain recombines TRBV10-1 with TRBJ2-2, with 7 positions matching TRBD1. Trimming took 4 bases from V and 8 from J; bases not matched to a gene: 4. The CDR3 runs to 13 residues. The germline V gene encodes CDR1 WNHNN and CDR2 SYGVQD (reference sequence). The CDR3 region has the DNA TGCGCCAGCAGTGGGGACAGAGGAGGGGAGCTGTTTTTT. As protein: CASSGDRGGELFF.

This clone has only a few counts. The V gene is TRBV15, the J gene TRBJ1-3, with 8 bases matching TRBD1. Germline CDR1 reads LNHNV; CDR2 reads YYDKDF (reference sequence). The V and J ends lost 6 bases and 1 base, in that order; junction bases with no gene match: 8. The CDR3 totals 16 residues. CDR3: CATRAGGEYSGNTIYF. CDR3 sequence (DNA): TGTGCCACCAGGGCAGGGGGCGAGTATTCTGGAAACACCATATATTTT.

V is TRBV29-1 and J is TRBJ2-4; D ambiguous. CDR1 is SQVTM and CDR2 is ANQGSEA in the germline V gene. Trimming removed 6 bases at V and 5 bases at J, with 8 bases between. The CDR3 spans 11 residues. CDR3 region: CSVGLENIQYF. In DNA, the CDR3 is TGCAGCGTAGGGCTGGAAAACATTCAGTACTTC.

CDR3 residues: CAWSVFRGTQPQHF. DNA of the CDR3: TGTGCCTGGAGTGTATTCAGGGGAACTCAGCCCCAGCATTTT. This chain uses TRBV30 with TRBJ1-5; D perhaps matches TRBD1 (6 bases). Germline CDR1 and CDR2: GTSNPN and SVGIG (reference sequence). This CDR3 spans 14 amino acids. Trimming shortened V by 0 bases and J by 6 bases, and 12 bases separated the two germline ends.

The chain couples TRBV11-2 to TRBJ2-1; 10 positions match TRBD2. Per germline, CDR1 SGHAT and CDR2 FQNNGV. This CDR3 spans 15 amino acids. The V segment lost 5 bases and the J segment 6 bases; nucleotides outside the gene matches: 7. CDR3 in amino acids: CASSPGTSETNEQFF. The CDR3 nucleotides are TGTGCCAGCAGCCCCGGGACTAGCGAAACCAATGAGCAGTTCTTC.

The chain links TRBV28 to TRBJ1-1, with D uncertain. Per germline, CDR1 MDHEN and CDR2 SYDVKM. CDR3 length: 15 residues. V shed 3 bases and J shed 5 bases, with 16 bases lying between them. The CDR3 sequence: CASSLPSGGRTEAFF. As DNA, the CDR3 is TGTGCCAGCAGTTTGCCCTCAGGAGGACGGACTGAAGCTTTCTTT.

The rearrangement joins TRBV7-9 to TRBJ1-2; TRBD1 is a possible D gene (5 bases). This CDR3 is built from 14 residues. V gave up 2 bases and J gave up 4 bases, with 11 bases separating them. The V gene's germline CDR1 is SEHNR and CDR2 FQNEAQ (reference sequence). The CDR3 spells CASSLLAGPYGYTF. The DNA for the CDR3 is TGTGCCAGCAGCTTACTGGCAGGGCCCTATGGCTACACCTTC. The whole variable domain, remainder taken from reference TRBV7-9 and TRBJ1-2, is DTGVSQNPRHKITKRGQNVTFRCDPISEHNRLYWYRQTLGQGPEFLTYFQNEAQLEKSRLLSDRFSAERPKGSFSTLEIQRTEQGDSAMYLCASSLLAGPYGYTFGSGTRLTVV.

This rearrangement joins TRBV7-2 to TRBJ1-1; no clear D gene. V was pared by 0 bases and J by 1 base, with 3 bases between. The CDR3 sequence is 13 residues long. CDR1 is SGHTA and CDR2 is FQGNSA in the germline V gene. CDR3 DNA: TGTGCCAGCAGCTTAGCAGAGAACACTGAAGCTTTCTTT. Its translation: CASSLAENTEAFF.

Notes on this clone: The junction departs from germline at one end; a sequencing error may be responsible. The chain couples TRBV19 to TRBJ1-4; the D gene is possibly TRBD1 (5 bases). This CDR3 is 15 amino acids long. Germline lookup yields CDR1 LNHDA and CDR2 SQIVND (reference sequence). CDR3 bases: TGTGCCAGTAGTTTAGACGGGCCAGGGAGCGAAAAACTGTTTTTT. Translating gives CASSLDGPGSEKLFF.

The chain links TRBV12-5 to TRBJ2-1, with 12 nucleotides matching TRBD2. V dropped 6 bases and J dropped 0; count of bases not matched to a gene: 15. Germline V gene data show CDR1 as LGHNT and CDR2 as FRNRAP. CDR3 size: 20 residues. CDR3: CASGSGLAGPRGYSYNEQFF. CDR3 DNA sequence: TGTGCTAGTGGCTCGGGACTAGCGGGTCCTCGTGGGTACTCCTACAATGAGCAGTTCTTC.

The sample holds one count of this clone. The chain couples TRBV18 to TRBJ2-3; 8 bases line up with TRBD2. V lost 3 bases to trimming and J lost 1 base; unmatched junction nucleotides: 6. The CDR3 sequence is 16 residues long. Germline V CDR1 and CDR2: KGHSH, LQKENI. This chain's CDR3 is CASSPSAGGRTDTQYF. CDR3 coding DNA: TGTGCCAGCTCACCCTCCGCGGGGGGCCGCACAGATACGCAGTATTTT.